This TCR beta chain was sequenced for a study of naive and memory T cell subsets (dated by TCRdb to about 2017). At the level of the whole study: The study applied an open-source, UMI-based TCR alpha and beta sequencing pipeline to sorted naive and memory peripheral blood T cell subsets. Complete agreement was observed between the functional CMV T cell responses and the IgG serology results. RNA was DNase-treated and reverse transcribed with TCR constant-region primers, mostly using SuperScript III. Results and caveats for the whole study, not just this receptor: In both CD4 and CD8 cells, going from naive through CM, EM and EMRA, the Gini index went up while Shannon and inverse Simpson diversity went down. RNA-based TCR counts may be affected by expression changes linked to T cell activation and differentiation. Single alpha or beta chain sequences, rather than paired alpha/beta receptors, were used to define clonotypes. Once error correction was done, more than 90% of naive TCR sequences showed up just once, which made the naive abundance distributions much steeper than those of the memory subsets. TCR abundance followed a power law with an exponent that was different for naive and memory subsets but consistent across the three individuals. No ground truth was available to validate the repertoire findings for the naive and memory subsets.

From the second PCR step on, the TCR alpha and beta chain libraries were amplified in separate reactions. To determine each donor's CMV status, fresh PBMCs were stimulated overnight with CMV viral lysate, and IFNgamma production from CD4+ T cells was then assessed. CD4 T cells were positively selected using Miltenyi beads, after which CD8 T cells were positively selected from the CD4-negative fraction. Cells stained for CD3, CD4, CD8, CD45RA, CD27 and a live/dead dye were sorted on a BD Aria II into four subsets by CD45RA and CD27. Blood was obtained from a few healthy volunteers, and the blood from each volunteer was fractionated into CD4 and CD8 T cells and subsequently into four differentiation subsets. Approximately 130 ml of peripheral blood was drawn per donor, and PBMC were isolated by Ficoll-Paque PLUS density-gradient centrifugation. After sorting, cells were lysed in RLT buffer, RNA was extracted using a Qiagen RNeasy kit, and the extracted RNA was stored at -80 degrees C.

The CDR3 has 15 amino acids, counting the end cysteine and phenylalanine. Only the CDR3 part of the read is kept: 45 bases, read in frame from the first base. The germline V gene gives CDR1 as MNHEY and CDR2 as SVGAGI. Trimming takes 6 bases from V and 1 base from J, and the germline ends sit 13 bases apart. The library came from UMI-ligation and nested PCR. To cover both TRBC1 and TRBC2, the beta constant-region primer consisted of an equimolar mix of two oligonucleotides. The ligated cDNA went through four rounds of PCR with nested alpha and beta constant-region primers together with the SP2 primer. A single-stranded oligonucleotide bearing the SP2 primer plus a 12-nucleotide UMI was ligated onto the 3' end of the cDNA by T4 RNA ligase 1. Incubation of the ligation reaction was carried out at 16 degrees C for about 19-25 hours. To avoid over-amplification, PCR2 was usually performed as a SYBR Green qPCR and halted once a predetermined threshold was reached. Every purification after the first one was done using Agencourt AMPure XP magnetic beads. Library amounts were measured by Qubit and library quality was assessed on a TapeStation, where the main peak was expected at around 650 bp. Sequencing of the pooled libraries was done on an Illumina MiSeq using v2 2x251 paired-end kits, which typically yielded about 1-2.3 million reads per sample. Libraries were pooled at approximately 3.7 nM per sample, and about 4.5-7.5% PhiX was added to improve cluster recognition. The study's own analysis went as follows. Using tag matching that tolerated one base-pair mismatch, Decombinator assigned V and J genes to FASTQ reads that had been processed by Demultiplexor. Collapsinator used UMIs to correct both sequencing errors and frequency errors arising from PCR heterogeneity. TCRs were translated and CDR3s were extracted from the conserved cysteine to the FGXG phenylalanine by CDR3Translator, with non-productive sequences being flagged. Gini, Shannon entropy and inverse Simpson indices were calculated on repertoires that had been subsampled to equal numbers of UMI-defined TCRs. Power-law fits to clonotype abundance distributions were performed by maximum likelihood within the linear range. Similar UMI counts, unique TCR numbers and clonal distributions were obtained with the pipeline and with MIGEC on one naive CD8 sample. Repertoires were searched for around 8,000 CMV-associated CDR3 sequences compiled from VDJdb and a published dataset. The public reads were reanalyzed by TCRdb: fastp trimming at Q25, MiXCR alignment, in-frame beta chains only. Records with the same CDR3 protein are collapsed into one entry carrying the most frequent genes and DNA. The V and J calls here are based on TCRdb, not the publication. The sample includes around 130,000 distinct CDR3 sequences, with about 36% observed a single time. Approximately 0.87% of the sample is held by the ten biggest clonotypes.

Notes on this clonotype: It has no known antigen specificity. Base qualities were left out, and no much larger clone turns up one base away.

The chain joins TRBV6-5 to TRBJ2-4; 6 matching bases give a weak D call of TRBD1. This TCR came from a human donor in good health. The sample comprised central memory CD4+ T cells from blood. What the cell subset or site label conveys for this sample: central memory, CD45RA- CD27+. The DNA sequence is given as TGTGCCAGCAGCCCCCAGGGGTCGGCCAAAAACATTCAGTACTTC. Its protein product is CASSPQGSAKNIQYF.